One and the same sample provided the 20 T cell receptor beta chains below, sequenced in a study of blood T cell repertoires in COVID-19. Data came from immunoSEQ multiplex PCR; TCRdb stores just in-frame clones and leaves some out. The profile shows about 150,000 clones, about 88% of them singletons. The sequencing sample was made of peripheral blood. These receptors came from a human donor in a cohort sampled during active COVID-19.

This clone was detected a few times. This chain connects TRBV28 to TRBJ2-1; 7 bases agree with TRBD1. CDR1 and CDR2 (germline): MDHEN, SYDVKM. V lost 7 bases to trimming and J lost 7 bases; unmatched junction nucleotides: 10. The CDR3 loop spans 14 amino acids. The CDR3 nucleotides are TGTGCCAGCATGAACCCTACAGGGGCAAATGAGCAGTTCTTC. Encoded protein: CASMNPTGANEQFF.

The chain combines TRBV18 with TRBJ2-3, with TRBD2 matching over 14 bases. The V and J ends lost 5 bases and 3 bases, in that order; junction bases with no gene match: 10. There are 18 residues in the CDR3. The germline V gene encodes CDR1 KGHSH and CDR2 LQKENI. The CDR3 sequence: CASSDGGTSGRMTDTQYF. CDR3 bases: TGTGCCAGCTCAGACGGGGGGACTAGCGGGAGAATGACAGATACGCAGTATTTT.

The J gene is TRBJ1-1, the V gene TRBV18; 7 bases are a match to TRBD1. CDR3 size: 14 residues. The V gene end was trimmed by 3 bases and the J gene end by 2 bases; junction bases not matched to a gene: 3. Germline V gene data show CDR1 as KGHSH and CDR2 as LQKENI. The CDR3 sequence is CASSPDRANTEAFF. The CDR3 DNA follows: TGTGCCAGCTCACCCGACAGGGCCAACACTGAAGCTTTCTTT.

CDR3 nucleotide sequence: TGTGCCAGCAGTGGCCTAGGCAATCAGCCCCAGCATTTT. This encodes CASSGLGNQPQHF. J is TRBJ1-5 and V is TRBV6-4; the D is unclear. The V end was cut by 4 bases, the J end by 2 bases, with 6 bases between. The CDR3 contains 13 residues. In germline, CDR1 is MRHNA, CDR2 SNTAGT.

The gene calls are TRBV11-2 and TRBJ1-1; 7 nucleotides line up with TRBD1. Germline assignment: CDR1 SGHAT and CDR2 FQNNGV. Trimming took 5 bases from V and 3 from J; bases not matched to a gene: 9. The CDR3 runs to 15 residues. The CDR3 protein is CASSVYPGQHTEAFF. The CDR3 region has the DNA TGTGCCAGCAGCGTATACCCGGGACAGCACACTGAAGCTTTCTTT.

V usage is TRBV11-1 and J usage is TRBJ1-1; D is perhaps TRBD1 (6 bases). The CDR3 loop spans 13 amino acids. V gave up 5 bases and J gave up 2 bases, with 9 bases separating them. Germline V gene sequence: CDR1 SGHAT, CDR2 FQDESV (reference sequence). CDR3 coding DNA: TGTGCCAGCAGCCGGACAGCTAACACTGAAGCTTTCTTT. Translation gives CASSRTANTEAFF.

The CDR3 sequence: CASSYPYSNQPQHF. In DNA form, the CDR3 reads TGTGCCAGCAGTTACCCTTATAGCAATCAGCCCCAGCATTTT. V is TRBV6-6 and J is TRBJ1-5; D gene uncertain. The length of the CDR3 is 14 residues. V was shortened by 2 bases and J by 0 bases, with 5 bases between the two germline ends. Germline V lookup: CDR1 MNHNY, CDR2 SVGAGI (reference sequence).

The chain is built from TRBV6-6 and TRBJ2-5; D not certain. Germline lookup yields CDR1 MNHNY and CDR2 SVGAGI (reference sequence). V lost 7 bases, J lost 1 base, and 7 bases lay in between. CDR3 length: 12 residues. The CDR3 DNA sequence: TGTGCCAGCACCTGGAGCCAAGAGACCCAGTACTTC. Translated, it gives CASTWSQETQYF.

About this clone: This sample includes further DNA sequences coding for the same CDR3. The chain employs TRBV5-1 and TRBJ2-3; 11 bases are a match to TRBD2. Looked up from germline, CDR1 is SGHRS and CDR2 is YFSETQ. This CDR3 region has 15 residues. V dropped 2 bases and J dropped 3; count of bases not matched to a gene: 2. The CDR3 bases are TGCGCCAGCAGCTTACTAGCGGGGGTTACAGATACGCAGTATTTT. The encoded protein is CASSLLAGVTDTQYF.

The chain joins TRBV29-1 to TRBJ1-3; 7 bases are a match to TRBD1. The V gene end was trimmed by 7 bases and the J gene end by 2 bases; junction bases not matched to a gene: 8. The CDR3 extends over 14 amino acids. The germline V gene has CDR1 SQVTM and CDR2 ANQGSEA. Written as DNA, the CDR3 is TGCAGCGCCAAGACAGGGAGAACTGGAAACACCATATATTTT. As protein: CSAKTGRTGNTIYF.

The V call is TRBV28, the J call TRBJ1-5; 8 nucleotides line up with TRBD1. Germline CDR1 MDHEN, CDR2 SYDVKM. The CDR3 consists of 14 residues. The V segment lost 8 bases and the J segment 5 bases; nucleotides outside the gene matches: 8. The CDR3 loop is CASLAGGVDQPQHF. DNA of the CDR3: TGTGCCAGCCTTGCAGGGGGCGTCGATCAGCCCCAGCATTTT.

The rearrangement joins TRBV9 to TRBJ2-1; 8 nucleotides align to TRBD2. The CDR3 totals 15 residues. The ends lost 4 bases at V and 2 bases at J; junction bases unmatched: 5. Germline CDR1 and CDR2: SGDLS and YYNGEE. The CDR3 loop reads CASSYTSGPYNEQFF. CDR3 sequence (DNA): TGTGCCAGCAGCTATACTAGCGGCCCCTACAATGAGCAGTTCTTC.

V is TRBV9 and J is TRBJ1-2, with a possible D match to TRBD1 (5 bases). Trimming cost V 0 bases and J 10 bases, with 13 bases left between them. CDR1 is SGDLS and CDR2 is YYNGEE in the germline V gene. This CDR3 has 13 residues. The CDR3 loop is CASSVGVEGAYTF. The CDR3, as DNA: TGTGCCAGCAGCGTAGGTGTCGAAGGGGCCTACACCTTC.

The J gene is TRBJ2-5, the V gene TRBV7-2; D gene unclear. CDR1 SGHTA and CDR2 FQGNSA come from the germline V gene. V lost 0 bases and J lost 5, with 10 bases in between. The length of the CDR3 is 14 residues. CDR3 DNA: TGTGCCAGCAGCTTAGCCCGGGTTGAGGAGACCCAGTACTTC. Amino acid sequence: CASSLARVEETQYF.

J is TRBJ2-3 and V is TRBV6-4; D is possibly TRBD2 (5 bases). The germline gives CDR1 MRHNA, CDR2 SNTAGT. CDR3 length: 14 residues. Trimming shortened V by 3 bases and J by 1 base, and 8 bases separated the two germline ends. DNA of the CDR3: TGTGCCAGCAGTGAGAGGGCGGGCACAGATACGCAGTATTTT. This sequence encodes CASSERAGTDTQYF.

The chain carries TRBV7-2 and TRBJ2-1; possibly TRBD2 for D (7 bases). V lost 1 base and J lost 2, with 9 bases in between. The CDR3 sequence is 15 residues long. The V gene's germline CDR1 is SGHTA and CDR2 FQGNSA. The CDR3 DNA reads TGTGCCAGCAGCTTAGTAGGGGGGGCCTACAATGAGCAGTTCTTC. Translating gives CASSLVGGAYNEQFF.

The chain couples TRBV4-3 to TRBJ1-2; TRBD1 is a possible D gene (6 bases). Germline CDR1 and CDR2: LGHNA and YSLEER. The germline V and J ends were trimmed by 1 base and 5 bases, with 8 bases remaining between them. The CDR3 has 13 residues. CDR3: CASSQVGQYGYTF. The CDR3 nucleotides are TGCGCCAGCAGCCAAGTTGGACAGTATGGCTACACCTTC.

This clone was counted a single time. V usage is TRBV28 and J usage is TRBJ2-7, with D perhaps TRBD2 (6 bases). V lost 5 bases to trimming and J lost 4 bases, with 9 bases between them. The germline CDR1 and CDR2 sequences are MDHEN and SYDVKM. The CDR3 has 12 amino acids. The CDR3 region is CASSPGTYEQYF. The CDR3 region has the DNA TGTGCCAGCAGTCCTGGGACTTACGAGCAGTACTTC. Drawing the rest from reference TRBV28 and TRBJ2-7, the complete variable domain is DVKVTQSSRYLVKRTGEKVFLECVQDMDHENMFWYRQDPGLGLRLIYFSYDVKMKEKGDIPEGYSVSREKKERFSLILESASTNQTSMYLCASSPGTYEQYFGPGTRLTVT.

The rearrangement joins TRBV28 to TRBJ2-7; 14 bases are a match to TRBD2. J was trimmed by 2 bases and V by 5 bases; bases with no gene match: 5. This CDR3 is 16 amino acids long. Per germline, CDR1 MDHEN and CDR2 SYDVKM. The CDR3 coding sequence is TGTGCCAGCAGTAGTCGGACTAGCGGGAGGCCCTACGAGCAGTACTTC. This codes for CASSSRTSGRPYEQYF. Full variable domain (outside the CDR3, taken from reference TRBV28 and TRBJ2-7): DVKVTQSSRYLVKRTGEKVFLECVQDMDHENMFWYRQDPGLGLRLIYFSYDVKMKEKGDIPEGYSVSREKKERFSLILESASTNQTSMYLCASSSRTSGRPYEQYFGPGTRLTVT.

This chain uses TRBV7-2 with TRBJ2-7; D is ambiguous. This CDR3 has 13 residues. CDR1 is SGHTA and CDR2 is FQGNSA in the germline V gene. The V and J ends lost 3 bases and 2 bases respectively, with 8 bases between them. The CDR3 loop reads CASSLTLTYEQYF. As DNA, the CDR3 is TGTGCCAGCAGCTTGACTCTTACCTACGAGCAGTACTTC. Supplemented by reference TRBV7-2 and TRBJ2-7, the full variable domain reads GAGVSQSPSNKVTEKGKDVELRCDPISGHTALYWYRQSLGQGLEFLIYFQGNSAPDKSGLPSDRFSAERTGGSVSTLTIQRTQQEDSAVYLCASSLTLTYEQYFGPGTRLTVT.